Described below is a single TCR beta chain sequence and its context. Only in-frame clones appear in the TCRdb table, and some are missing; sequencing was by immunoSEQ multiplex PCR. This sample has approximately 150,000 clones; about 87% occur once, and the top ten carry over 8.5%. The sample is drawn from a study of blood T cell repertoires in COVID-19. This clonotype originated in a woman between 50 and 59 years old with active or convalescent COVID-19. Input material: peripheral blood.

CDR3 residues: CASTFGGANVLTF. The CDR3 nucleotides are TGTGCCAGCACCTTCGGGGGGGCCAACGTCCTGACTTTC. The rearrangement joins TRBV5-8 to TRBJ2-6; no clear D. The V and J ends lost 6 bases and 4 bases respectively, with 8 bases between them. Germline V gene lookup returns CDR1 SGHTS and CDR2 YDEGEE. The CDR3 covers 13 residues.